The 2 T cell receptor beta chains reported below all come from one sample, sequenced in a study of cytomegalovirus exposure and HLA in healthy donors. PCR employed 60 Vbeta and 13 Jbeta primers. Here immunoSEQ multiplex PCR was the method, and the copy in TCRdb shows in-frame clones only, minus some. The table lists approximately 120,000 clones, with approximately 2.6% in the top ten. Sample: PBMCs. These receptors originate from a man younger than 45 in good health and CMV-seronegative.

This chain links TRBV30 with TRBJ1-1; D possibly corresponds to TRBD1 (5 bases). CDR1 is GTSNPN, CDR2 SVGIG, per germline (reference sequence). The CDR3 sequence is 11 residues long. The V end lost 1 base, the J end lost 6 bases, and 6 bases lay between the germline ends. CDR3 bases: TGTGCCTGGAGTGCGGGGGCTGAAGCTTTCTTT. It is translated as CAWSAGAEAFF. Using reference TRBV30 and TRBJ1-1 for the parts outside the CDR3, the full variable domain is SQTIHQWPATLVQPVGSPLSLECTVEGTSNPNLYWYRQAAGRGLQLLFYSVGIGQISSEVPQNLSASRPQDRQFILSSKKLLLSDSGFYLCAWSAGAEAFFGQGTRLTVV.

V usage is TRBV7-9 and J usage is TRBJ2-3; a weak D match, TRBD2 (5 bases). Germline assignment: CDR1 SEHNR and CDR2 FQNEAQ (reference sequence). V was cut by 7 bases and J by 0 bases, with 14 bases left in between. The length of the CDR3 is 15 residues. The CDR3 DNA is TGTGCCAGCACCCCACCGGGATTCAGCACAGATACGCAGTATTTT. This gives the protein CASTPPGFSTDTQYF.